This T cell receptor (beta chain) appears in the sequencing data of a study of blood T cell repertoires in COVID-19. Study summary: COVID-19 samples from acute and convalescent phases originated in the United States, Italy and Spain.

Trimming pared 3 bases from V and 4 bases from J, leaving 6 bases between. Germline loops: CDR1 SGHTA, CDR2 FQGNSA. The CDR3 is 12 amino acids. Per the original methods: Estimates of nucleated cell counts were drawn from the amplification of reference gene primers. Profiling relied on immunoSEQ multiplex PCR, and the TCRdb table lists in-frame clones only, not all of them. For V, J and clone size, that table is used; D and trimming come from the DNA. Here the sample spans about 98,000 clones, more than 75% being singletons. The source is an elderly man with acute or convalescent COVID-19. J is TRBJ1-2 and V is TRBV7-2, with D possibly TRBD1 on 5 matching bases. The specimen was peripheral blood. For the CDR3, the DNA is TGTGCCAGCAGCTTGACAGTCTATGGCTACACCTTC. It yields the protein CASSLTVYGYTF.